This T cell receptor beta chain was identified in a study of radiation and T cells in renal cell carcinoma. The overall study: Nephrectomy followed 15 Gy stereotactic body radiation by 4 weeks.

The study's findings and limits: Baseline intratumoral clonotype presence is unknown without pretreatment biopsies. In blood, top tumor clones expanded by 2 weeks, shrinking by 4.

The data were produced by immunoSEQ multiplex PCR, yet TCRdb's version contains in-frame clones alone and is incomplete. The table shows 100,000 to 150,000 clones, with about four fifths occurring only once. Deletions cut 4 bases from V and 8 bases from J, with 14 bases between. CDR1 is SNHLY and CDR2 is FYNNEI in the germline V gene. The CDR3 runs 14 residues. Points on this clone: Its antigen remains unknown.

Time point in this sample: baseline pretreatment blood. Treatment here: 15 Gy SBRT to primary tumor, nephrectomy 4 weeks later. This renal cell carcinoma was of the clear cell type. Here the sequenced sample was blood, taken from a patient whose treatment included radiotherapy and nephrectomy. This chain links TRBV2 with TRBJ1-4; D may be TRBD1 (5 bases). The clonotype was recovered from a woman aged 55-70 years with renal cell carcinoma. CDR3 protein: CASSVRQGGEKLFF. The CDR3 DNA reads TGTGCCAGCAGTGTTCGCCAGGGTGGGGAAAAACTGTTTTTT.